This section outlines one TCR beta chain sequence together with its context. This sample is part of a study of blood T cell repertoires in COVID-19. Across the study: Researchers got acute and convalescent COVID-19 samples from the United States, Italy and Spain.

TCRdb's table, derived via immunoSEQ multiplex PCR, lists solely in-frame clones and lacks some. The table includes hundreds of thousands of clones, about 82% detected once. With 5 bases clipped from V and 6 bases from J, the junction kept 10 bases outside the gene matches. Germline assignment: CDR1 SGHNT and CDR2 YENEEA. This CDR3 has 16 amino acids. V gene TRBV11-3 combines with J gene TRBJ2-3; 11 bases line up with TRBD1. Input material: peripheral blood. The TCR comes from a man in his fifties or sixties with active or convalescent COVID-19. The CDR3 sequence is CASSPGGGTGGDTQYF. As DNA, the CDR3 is TGTGCCAGCAGCCCGGGGGGCGGGACAGGGGGGGATACGCAGTATTTT.